This T cell receptor (beta chain) was sequenced in a study of graft-versus-host responses after intestinal transplantation. Sequencing used immunoSEQ multiplex PCR; TCRdb keeps in-frame clones, though not all of them. The table has about 100,000 clones, roughly 91% seen once; the top ten hold approximately 0.18%. Germline CDR1 is MNHNY and CDR2 is SVGAGI (reference sequence). V trimming: 5 bases; J trimming: 4 bases; junction bases outside the gene matches: 4. The CDR3 covers 13 residues. Overall study findings and caveats: Recipient marrow showed GvH clones, some seen first in ileum or blood. Graft-donor T cell macrochimerism in patients accompanied high graft-versus-host to host-versus-graft clonal ratios in allografts.

In the case of this clone: Its specificity is unknown.

This specimen consisted of unstimulated CD4+ T cells sorted from spleen or lymph node cells, obtained before transplant. The sequence came from a human donor who was the organ donor for an intestinal transplant. The chain is built from TRBV6-6 and TRBJ2-5; 7 bases are a match to TRBD1. CDR3 DNA: TGTGCCAGCAGTAAAAGACAGGGAGAGACCCAGTACTTC. Translated, it gives CASSKRQGETQYF.